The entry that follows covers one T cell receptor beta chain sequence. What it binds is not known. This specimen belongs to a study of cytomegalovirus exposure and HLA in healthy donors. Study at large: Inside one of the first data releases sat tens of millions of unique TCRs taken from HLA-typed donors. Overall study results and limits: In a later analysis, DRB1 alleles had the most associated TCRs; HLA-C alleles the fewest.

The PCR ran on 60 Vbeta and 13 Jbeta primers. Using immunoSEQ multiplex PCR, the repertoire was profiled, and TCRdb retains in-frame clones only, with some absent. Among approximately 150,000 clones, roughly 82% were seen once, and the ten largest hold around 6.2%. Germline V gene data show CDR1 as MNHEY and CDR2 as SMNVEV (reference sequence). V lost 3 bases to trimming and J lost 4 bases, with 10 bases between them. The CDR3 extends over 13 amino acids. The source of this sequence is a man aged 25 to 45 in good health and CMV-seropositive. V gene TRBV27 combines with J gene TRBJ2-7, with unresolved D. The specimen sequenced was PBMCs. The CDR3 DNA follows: TGTGCCAGCAGTTTGGGCAGCATATACGAGCAGTACTTC. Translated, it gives CASSLGSIYEQYF.